A single sample is the source of the 21 T cell receptor beta chains below, sequenced in a study of cytomegalovirus exposure and HLA in healthy donors. TCRdb keeps only in-frame clones here, not all; method: immunoSEQ multiplex PCR. This table holds about 110,000 clones, about 88% found once. Sequencing was carried out using PBMCs. These receptors all stem from a young woman in good health and CMV-seropositive.

The chain uses TRBV7-8 and TRBJ1-2; TRBD1 matches at 12 bases. Germline V gives CDR1 SGHVS, CDR2 FQNEAQ. This CDR3 spans 16 amino acids. Trimming cost V 0 bases and J 7 bases; bases outside gene matches: 6. Written as DNA, the CDR3 is TGTGCCAGCAGCTTAGCGGGGGACAGGGGGCTTGGTGGCTACACCTTC. It encodes CASSLAGDRGLGGYTF.

The V call is TRBV5-6, the J call TRBJ1-2; D not certain. The V and J ends lost 5 bases and 5 bases respectively, with 16 bases between them. Germline lookup yields CDR1 SGHDT and CDR2 YYEEEE. The CDR3 runs to 14 residues. The CDR3 nucleotides are TGTGCCAGCAGAGTCCACCGGGGAAAGTATGGCTACACCTTC. Protein sequence: CASRVHRGKYGYTF.

The chain carries TRBV6-1 and TRBJ2-3, with 7 bases aligning to TRBD2. This CDR3 comprises 15 residues. Trimming cost V 0 bases and J 4 bases; bases outside gene matches: 4. The germline V gene has CDR1 MNHNS and CDR2 SASEGT. The CDR3 DNA sequence: TGTGCCAGCAGTGAAGCGGGAGGGCCGTCAGATACGCAGTATTTT. Translation: CASSEAGGPSDTQYF.

This rearrangement joins TRBV21-1 to TRBJ2-5; the table gives TRBD1 as D, unverified against the DNA. TRBV21-1 is reported as a pseudogene. This CDR3 region has 15 residues. The CDR3 region has the DNA TGTGCCAGCAGCTCCTATGACAAAGTTCAAGAGACCCAGTACTTC. Its protein product is CASSSYDKVQETQYF.

V usage is TRBV19 and J usage is TRBJ2-7; 10 bases align to TRBD2. The CDR3 is 16 residues long. V was pared by 4 bases and J by 0 bases, with 6 bases of the junction left unmatched. Germline CDR1 LNHDA, CDR2 SQIVND (reference sequence). CDR3 nucleotides: TGTGCCAGTAGTAACCTAGCGGGGGACTACTCCTACGAGCAGTACTTC. It translates to CASSNLAGDYSYEQYF.

The gene calls are TRBV18 and TRBJ1-1, with D hard to call. The CDR3 length is 16 residues. V was trimmed by 0 bases and J by 0 bases, leaving 11 bases between them. Germline V lookup: CDR1 KGHSH, CDR2 LQKENI. The CDR3 DNA reads as TGTGCCAGCTCACCACCCGCGGCCAGTTTGAACACTGAAGCTTTCTTT. Amino acids: CASSPPAASLNTEAFF.

The chain couples TRBV19 to TRBJ1-5, with TRBD1 as a possible D gene (6 bases). The V and J ends lost 7 bases and 1 base respectively, with 14 bases between them. Germline CDR1 reads LNHDA; CDR2 reads SQIVND (reference sequence). This CDR3 contains 15 residues. CDR3 coding DNA: TGTGCCAGTACAATTCTTCAGGGGAGCAATCAGCCCCAGCATTTT. Its protein product is CASTILQGSNQPQHF.

A few counts support this clone. This sequence joins TRBV7-3 and TRBJ2-4; D call uncertain. V was pared by 5 bases and J by 3 bases, with 8 bases between. The CDR3 contains 13 residues. CDR1 is SGHTA, CDR2 FQGTGA, per germline. The CDR3 spells CASSPDFKNIQYF. Here the CDR3 DNA reads TGTGCCAGCAGCCCCGACTTCAAAAACATTCAGTACTTC.

A word on this clone: The germline gene is not matched at one end of the junction; a read error may be the cause. The V and J genes are TRBV5-6 and TRBJ2-5, with D unclear. Germline CDR1 is SGHDT and CDR2 is YYEEEE. There are 12 residues in the CDR3. The CDR3 protein is CASSSQQETQHF. The CDR3 region has the DNA TGTGCCAGCAGTTCACAGCAAGAGACCCAGCACTTC.

The V and J genes are TRBV6-6 and TRBJ2-2; perhaps TRBD2 as D (6 bases). The V gene's germline CDR1 is MNHNY and CDR2 SVGAGI (reference sequence). CDR3 size: 16 residues. Trimming took 6 bases from V and 4 from J, leaving 18 bases between them. DNA of the CDR3: TGTGCCAGCAGAAAACCGGGACTTACCTCCACCGGGGAGCTGTTTTTT. This codes for CASRKPGLTSTGELFF.

This rearrangement joins TRBV28 to TRBJ2-7; D perhaps matches TRBD2 (6 bases). Between the trimmed V and J ends, which lost 5 bases and 4 bases, there was a span of 18 bases. The CDR3 sequence is 15 residues long. Germline-derived CDR1 and CDR2 are MDHEN and SYDVKM. CDR3 sequence (DNA): TGTGCCAGCAGTATTACCGGGACTTTTTCTTACGAGCAGTACTTC. Encoded protein: CASSITGTFSYEQYF.

On this clone: Other DNA sequences in the sample encode the same CDR3. This rearrangement joins TRBV28 to TRBJ1-4, with D maybe TRBD1 (6 bases). Trimming removed 3 bases at V and 8 bases at J, with 10 bases between. This CDR3 has 13 residues. The germline V gene has CDR1 MDHEN and CDR2 SYDVKM. The CDR3 here is CASSFRTAEKLFF. CDR3 in DNA: TGTGCCAGCAGTTTTCGGACAGCCGAAAAACTGTTTTTT.

The chain uses TRBV6-5 and TRBJ1-2, with TRBD1 matching 9 bases. The CDR3 totals 12 residues. Germline V gives CDR1 MNHEY, CDR2 SVGAGI. J was trimmed by 8 bases and V by 8 bases; bases with no gene match: 6. DNA of the CDR3: TGTGCCAGCCGAACAGGGGGCTACGGCTACACCTTC. The encoded protein is CASRTGGYGYTF.

This rearrangement joins TRBV7-9 to TRBJ1-4, with a tentative D call TRBD1 (5 bases). This CDR3 contains 12 residues. The germline gives CDR1 SEHNR, CDR2 FQNEAQ (reference sequence). Trimming shortened V by 5 bases and J by 10 bases, and 11 bases separated the two germline ends. The CDR3 DNA is TGTGCCAGCAGCCCAGGCGGGGGAAAACTGTTTTTT. It translates to CASSPGGGKLFF. The complete variable domain, with remaining parts taken from reference TRBV7-9 and TRBJ1-4, reads DTGVSQNPRHKITKRGQNVTFRCDPISEHNRLYWYRQTLGQGPEFLTYFQNEAQLEKSRLLSDRFSAERPKGSFSTLEIQRTEQGDSAMYLCASSPGGGKLFFGSGTQLSVL.

This sequence joins TRBV27 and TRBJ2-3; 9 nucleotides match TRBD2. The V segment lost 2 bases and the J segment 0 bases; nucleotides outside the gene matches: 3. CDR1 and CDR2 (germline): MNHEY, SMNVEV (reference sequence). This CDR3 has 16 amino acids. The DNA for the CDR3 is TGTGCCAGCAGTTTAGGCCTAGCGGGAAGCACAGATACGCAGTATTTT. This sequence encodes CASSLGLAGSTDTQYF.

The chain has TRBV14 and TRBJ2-4; maybe TRBD1 (5 bases). Germline values: CDR1 SGHDN, CDR2 FVKESK. This CDR3 comprises 14 residues. V dropped 3 bases and J dropped 0 bases, with 6 bases sitting between them. CDR3 nucleotide sequence: TGTGCCAGCAGCCACAGGGTAGCCAAAAACATTCAGTACTTC. It codes for CASSHRVAKNIQYF.

Here the CDR3 reads CASSLGSGGIQPQHF. CDR3 nucleotide sequence: TGTGCCAGCAGCTTAGGATCGGGGGGCATTCAGCCCCAGCATTTT. The genes are TRBV7-9 and TRBJ1-5; weak D call: TRBD1 (6 bases). Between the trimmed V and J ends, which lost 1 base and 6 bases, there was a span of 13 bases. CDR1 and CDR2 (germline): SEHNR, FQNEAQ (reference sequence). The CDR3 consists of 15 residues.

The chain joins TRBV5-1 to TRBJ2-7; 7 nucleotides line up with TRBD1. V lost 5 bases, J lost 5 bases, and 7 bases stayed unmatched. There are 13 residues in the CDR3. In germline, CDR1 is SGHRS, CDR2 YFSETQ. The CDR3 spells CASSTGTVHEQYF. The CDR3 DNA reads as TGCGCCAGCAGTACCGGGACAGTCCACGAGCAGTACTTC.

The chain joins TRBV28 to TRBJ2-1; TRBD1 agrees at 8 bases. The CDR3 spans 15 residues. Per the germline V gene, CDR1 is MDHEN and CDR2 is SYDVKM. The ends lost 2 bases at V and 8 bases at J; junction bases unmatched: 8. The CDR3 DNA reads as TGTGCCAGCAGTTTAGGCAGGGGGCTATTGGATGAGCAGTTCTTC. Its translation: CASSLGRGLLDEQFF. The variable domain in full, with the rest retrieved from reference TRBV28 and TRBJ2-1, is DVKVTQSSRYLVKRTGEKVFLECVQDMDHENMFWYRQDPGLGLRLIYFSYDVKMKEKGDIPEGYSVSREKKERFSLILESASTNQTSMYLCASSLGRGLLDEQFFGPGTRLTVL.

CDR3 bases: TGTGCCAGCAGCGGAATTAGAGGCAATGAGCAGTTCTTC. It codes for CASSGIRGNEQFF. The chain has TRBV9 and TRBJ2-1; D uncertain. The CDR3 runs to 13 residues. Between the trimmed V and J ends, which lost 3 bases and 6 bases, there was a span of 10 bases. CDR1 and CDR2 from the germline V gene are SGDLS and YYNGEE.

The chain recombines TRBV28 with TRBJ1-2; no reliable D call. This CDR3 has 11 amino acids. V was cut by 6 bases and J by 7 bases, with 9 bases left in between. CDR1 is MDHEN and CDR2 is SYDVKM in the germline V gene. CDR3: CASSPGGGYTF. CDR3 bases: TGTGCCAGCAGCCCGGGTGGTGGCTACACCTTC.